This entry lists 28 T cell receptor beta chains sequenced from one sample in a study of human T cells and chemical hapten exposure. Time point denoted: patch test 2, 6 weeks after DPC sensitization. Stated treatment: therapeutic diphenylcyclopropenone sensitization with weekly scalp DPC. TCRdb reprocessed the RACE reads via MiXCR and lists one record per CDR3 protein. The table has 110,000 or so distinct CDR3 sequences, 9% to 9.5% seen once; the top ten hold 3% to 4%. This sample comprised whole blood, obtained in connection with sensitization to the hapten diphenylcyclopropenone (DPC). The receptors here all came from a woman aged 40 to 49 with alopecia areata. Some clones in this sample may be carry-over from other donors' samples.

The chain has TRBV7-2 and TRBJ1-4, with D perhaps matching TRBD1 (5 bases). Deletions cut 5 bases from V and 11 bases from J, with 18 bases between. CDR3 length equals 14 residues. The germline gives CDR1 SGHTA, CDR2 FQGNSA. CDR3 in amino acids: CASSPPGVRGKLFF. CDR3 nucleotide sequence: TGTGCCAGCAGCCCCCCCGGGGTACGGGGCAAACTGTTTTTT.

This clonotype was counted at least ten times. The rearrangement links TRBV7-9 to TRBJ2-3; the D gene is possibly TRBD1 (6 bases). Looked up from germline, CDR1 is SEHNR and CDR2 is FQNEAQ (reference sequence). Trimming took 2 bases from V and 0 from J, leaving 9 bases between them. CDR3 length: 15 residues. The CDR3 DNA is TGTGCCAGCAGCTTATCAACAGGGAGCACAGATACGCAGTATTTT. Residues: CASSLSTGSTDTQYF.

This rearrangement joins TRBV7-9 to TRBJ1-1; TRBD1 matches 8 bases. Germline V CDR1 and CDR2: SEHNR, FQNEAQ (reference sequence). The junction had 7 bases not matched to a gene; V was cut back by 6 bases and J by 7 bases. The CDR3 is 13 amino acids. In DNA, the CDR3 is TGTGCCAGCAGGGGGGACGGGACAGGTGAAGCTTTCTTT. It yields the protein CASRGDGTGEAFF.

The rearrangement uses TRBV7-9 and TRBJ2-1; TRBD1 might be the D (6 bases). CDR1 and CDR2 from the germline V gene are SEHNR and FQNEAQ (reference sequence). Trimming removed 9 bases from V and 2 bases from J, with 14 bases in between. The CDR3 is 14 residues long. The CDR3 loop reads CASIGDRTYNEQFF. The CDR3 nucleotides read TGTGCCAGTATCGGCGACAGGACCTACAATGAGCAGTTCTTC. Full variable domain (remainder filled in from reference TRBV7-9 and TRBJ2-1): DTGVSQNPRHKITKRGQNVTFRCDPISEHNRLYWYRQTLGQGPEFLTYFQNEAQLEKSRLLSDRFSAERPKGSFSTLEIQRTEQGDSAMYLCASIGDRTYNEQFFGPGTRLTVL.

With regard to this clonotype: One end of the junction does not line up with germline, which may come from a read error. The chain's CDR3 is CASSEWDSYTYERYF. CDR3 sequence (DNA): TGTGCCAGCAGTGAATGGGACAGCTATACCTACGAGCGGTACTTC. The genes are TRBV6-1 and TRBJ2-7; 7 nucleotides match TRBD1. CDR1 and CDR2 from the germline V gene are MNHNS and SASEGT. The CDR3 is 15 amino acids.

The chain couples TRBV29-1 to TRBJ2-1; D not resolved. The CDR3 is 10 residues long. V was trimmed by 1 base and J by 8 bases, leaving 3 bases between them. CDR1 is SQVTM, CDR2 ANQGSEA, per germline. The CDR3 nucleotides read TGCAGCGTTGAAGGGGATGAGCAGTTCTTC. It codes for CSVEGDEQFF.

This clonotype was recorded once. This may arise from a read error, as a much more abundant clone is one base away. The chain links TRBV6-2 or TRBV6-3 to TRBJ2-7, with unresolved D. CDR3 length: 12 amino acids. Germline V gene data show CDR1 as MNHEY and CDR2 as SVGEGT. The DNA of the CDR3 is TGTGCCAGCCGAGACTTCTCCTACGAGCGGTACTTC. Its protein product is CASRDFSYERYF.

Regarding this clonotype: A much bigger clone sits one base away, suggesting this may be a read error. The chain employs TRBV20-1 and TRBJ1-6; D might be TRBD1 (5 bases). CDR1 DFQATT and CDR2 SNEGSKA come from the germline V gene (reference sequence). This CDR3 is 14 amino acids long. V shed 5 bases and J shed 10 bases, with 18 bases lying between them. The CDR3 coding sequence is TGCAGTGCTTCACCCATAGGGGTTAGGTCACCCCTCCACTTT. This encodes CSASPIGVRSPLHF.

This clonotype was seen a few times. The chain carries TRBV21-1 and TRBJ1-2. TRBV21-1 is termed a pseudogene. CDR3 length: 15 residues. CDR3 sequence reads: CASSKGTEPNYGYTF. In nucleotides, the CDR3 is TGTGCCAGCAGCAAAGGAACAGAACCGAACTATGGCTACACCTTC.

The chain uses TRBV12-3 or TRBV12-4 and TRBJ1-5, with 8 bases that match TRBD1. Unmatched junction bases numbered 6, after V lost 3 bases and J lost 5 bases. The CDR3 contains 15 residues. The CDR3 reads CASSFGTGGDQPQHF. Here the CDR3 DNA reads TGTGCCAGCAGTTTTGGGACAGGTGGGGATCAGCCCCAGCATTTT.

Many counts were recorded for this clonotype. The chain couples TRBV27 to TRBJ1-6; 12 nucleotides agree with TRBD1. The CDR3 spans 15 residues. The V and J ends lost 4 bases and 6 bases, in that order; junction bases with no gene match: 1. Germline-derived CDR1 and CDR2 are MNHEY and SMNVEV (reference sequence). The CDR3 spells CASSWDRGLNSPLHF. In DNA form, the CDR3 reads TGTGCCAGCAGTTGGGACAGGGGGCTTAATTCACCCCTCCACTTT.

This clonotype was detected ten times or more. The rearrangement joins TRBV11-2 to TRBJ2-1; 9 bases agree with TRBD2. Germline CDR1 SGHAT, CDR2 FQNNGV. The CDR3 totals 14 residues. Unmatched junction bases numbered 1, after V lost 1 base and J lost 6 bases. The CDR3 here is CASSLVAGANEQFF. As DNA, the CDR3 is TGTGCCAGCAGCTTAGTAGCGGGGGCCAATGAGCAGTTCTTC.

This clonotype turned up a few times. The V and J genes are TRBV5-4 and TRBJ2-1; perhaps TRBD1 as D (5 bases). V lost 0 bases and J 8 bases, leaving 9 bases between the germline ends. The CDR3 contains 13 residues. CDR1 is SGHNT and CDR2 is YYREEE in the germline V gene (reference sequence). CDR3 sequence: CASSLEQGYEQFF. The CDR3 coding sequence is TGTGCCAGCAGCTTGGAGCAGGGCTATGAGCAGTTCTTC.

This chain links TRBV6-5 with TRBJ2-5; D might be TRBD1 or TRBD2, each matching 6 bases. Per the germline V gene, CDR1 is MNHEY and CDR2 is SVGAGI. The CDR3 runs to 14 residues. The V end was cut by 6 bases, the J end by 0 bases, with 11 bases between. CDR3 region: CASRGGLYQETQYF. The CDR3 nucleotides read TGTGCCAGCAGAGGGGGGCTGTACCAAGAGACCCAGTACTTC.

In this sample, this clonotype turned up a few times. This sequence joins TRBV19 and TRBJ2-1; perhaps D is TRBD1 or TRBD2 (6 bases each). Trimming stripped 3 bases from V and 8 bases from J, with 14 bases between. CDR3 length equals 14 residues. Germline assignment: CDR1 LNHDA and CDR2 SQIVND (reference sequence). The CDR3: CASSISGAEDEQFF. The CDR3 DNA reads as TGTGCCAGTAGTATTTCGGGGGCGGAGGATGAGCAGTTCTTC.

This clonotype was seen a few times. V usage is TRBV5-1 and J usage is TRBJ1-1; D unresolved. Per germline, CDR1 SGHRS and CDR2 YFSETQ. The CDR3 totals 14 residues. Deletions cut 5 bases from V and 1 base from J, with 12 bases between. The CDR3 spells CASREGWTNTEAFF. CDR3 bases: TGCGCCAGCAGGGAAGGGTGGACGAACACTGAAGCTTTCTTT.

This clonotype was found many times. V is TRBV3-1 and J is TRBJ2-5, with TRBD1 identical over 7 bases. V lost 4 bases, J lost 3 bases, and 5 bases stayed unmatched. The CDR3 spans 14 residues. From germline, CDR1 is LGHDT and CDR2 YNNKEL (reference sequence). DNA of the CDR3: TGTGCCAGCAGCCCAACCGGGACAGAAGAGACCCAGTACTTC. It specifies CASSPTGTEETQYF.

In this sample, this clonotype turned up a few times. The genes are TRBV21-1 and TRBJ1-5. TRBV21-1 is reported as a pseudogene. The CDR3 covers 15 residues. The CDR3 coding sequence is TGTGCCAGCAGCAAAGCCCCAAATAGCAATCAGCCCCAGCATTTT. Protein sequence: CASSKAPNSNQPQHF.

This clonotype has a handful of counts. The chain couples TRBV27 to TRBJ2-5, with D hard to call. The CDR3 loop spans 10 amino acids. Trimming stripped 8 bases from V and 5 bases from J, with 6 bases between. Germline CDR1 is MNHEY and CDR2 is SMNVEV (reference sequence). CDR3 in DNA: TGTGCCAGCGGATTCGAGACCCAGTACTTC. It encodes CASGFETQYF.

This clonotype was observed many times. The V and J genes are TRBV5-1 and TRBJ2-7; possibly TRBD1 for D (6 bases). The germline gives CDR1 SGHRS, CDR2 YFSETQ. Trimming stripped 2 bases from V and 0 bases from J, with 9 bases between. The CDR3 runs to 14 residues. The CDR3 protein is CASSFGGHSYEQYF. CDR3 nucleotide sequence: TGCGCCAGCAGCTTTGGGGGCCACTCCTACGAGCAGTACTTC.

This clonotype was seen at least ten times. V usage is TRBV19 and J usage is TRBJ2-1, with D maybe TRBD1 (6 bases). The germline V gene has CDR1 LNHDA and CDR2 SQIVND (reference sequence). The CDR3 extends over 16 amino acids. V lost 3 bases, J lost 0 bases, and 12 bases lay in between. The chain's CDR3 is CASSMGDRSSYNEQFF. The CDR3 coding sequence is TGTGCCAGTAGTATGGGCGACAGGAGCTCCTACAATGAGCAGTTCTTC.

This chain connects TRBV7-9 to TRBJ1-4; no reliable D call. Germline assignment: CDR1 SEHNR and CDR2 FQNEAQ (reference sequence). The V gene lost 1 base and the J gene lost 10 bases, with 4 bases spanning the gap. The CDR3 spans 11 residues. As DNA, the CDR3 is TGTGCCAGCAGCTTAGGGGGAAAACTGTTTTTT. Translated: CASSLGGKLFF.

This clonotype was counted a few times. V and J are TRBV7-3 and TRBJ2-1, with 7 bases identical to TRBD2. J lost 8 bases, V lost 5 bases, and 12 bases had no gene match. Germline V gives CDR1 SGHTA, CDR2 FQGTGA. This CDR3 contains 15 residues. CDR3 in DNA: TGTGCCAGCAGCCCTGGGAGGGGTCGGACCCATGAGCAGTTCTTC. Amino acids: CASSPGRGRTHEQFF.

The chain combines TRBV6-5 with TRBJ1-2; no clear D. Germline V gene data show CDR1 as MNHEY and CDR2 as SVGAGI. The CDR3 sequence is 16 residues long. V was shortened by 6 bases and J by 4 bases, with 21 bases between the two germline ends. CDR3 loop: CASRPQVAWGAYGYTF. CDR3 coding DNA: TGTGCCAGCAGACCCCAGGTCGCTTGGGGTGCCTATGGCTACACCTTC.

The genes are TRBV29-1 and TRBJ1-3, with 8 nucleotides matching TRBD1. This CDR3 has 15 residues. V lost 6 bases to trimming and J lost 1 base; unmatched junction nucleotides: 8. CDR1 and CDR2 from the germline V gene are SQVTM and ANQGSEA. Written as DNA, the CDR3 is TGCAGCGTGACAGGGGTAGGTGGATCTGGAAACACCATATATTTT. Encoded protein: CSVTGVGGSGNTIYF.

This chain links TRBV6-2 or TRBV6-3 with TRBJ2-5, with D perhaps matching TRBD1 (6 bases). Germline CDR1 reads MNHEY; CDR2 reads SVGEGT. The CDR3 has 15 amino acids. V was clipped by 0 bases and J by 1 base, with 9 bases between them. The CDR3 coding sequence is TGTGCCAGCAGTTACTCCACAGGGACCCAAGAGACCCAGTACTTC. It yields the protein CASSYSTGTQETQYF.

The rearrangement links TRBV4-3 to TRBJ1-2; D not certain. The CDR3 has 13 amino acids. Trimming shortened V by 3 bases and J by 3 bases, and 8 bases separated the two germline ends. Germline CDR1 reads LGHNA; CDR2 reads YSLEER. CDR3 protein: CASSQGLDYGYTF. CDR3 bases: TGCGCCAGCAGCCAGGGCCTCGACTATGGCTACACCTTC.

This chain joins TRBV7-9 and TRBJ2-5; 8 nucleotides match TRBD1. Trimming took 7 bases from V and 2 from J; bases not matched to a gene: 9. In germline, CDR1 is SEHNR, CDR2 FQNEAQ (reference sequence). The CDR3 is made up of 15 amino acids. CDR3 sequence reads: CASNSGTGSQETQYF. CDR3 nucleotide sequence: TGTGCCAGCAACTCCGGGACAGGCTCACAAGAGACCCAGTACTTC.